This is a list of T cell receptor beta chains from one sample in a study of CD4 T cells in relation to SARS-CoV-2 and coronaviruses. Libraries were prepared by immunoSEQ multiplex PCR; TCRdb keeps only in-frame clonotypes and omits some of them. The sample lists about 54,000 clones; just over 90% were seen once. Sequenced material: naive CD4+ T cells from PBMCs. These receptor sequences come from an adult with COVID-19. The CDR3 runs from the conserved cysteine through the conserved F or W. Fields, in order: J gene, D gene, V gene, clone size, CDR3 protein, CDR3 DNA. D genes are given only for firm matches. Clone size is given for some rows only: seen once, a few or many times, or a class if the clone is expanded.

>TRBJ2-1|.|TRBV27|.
CASTLSGGSSYNEQFF
TGTGCCAGCACGCTTTCCGGGGGAAGCTCCTACAATGAGCAGTTCTTC
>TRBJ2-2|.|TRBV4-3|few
CASSQNPTSGNTGELFF
TGCGCCAGCAGCCAAAATCCCACCTCAGGGAACACCGGGGAGCTGTTTTTT
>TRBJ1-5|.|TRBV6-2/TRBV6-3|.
CASSYSRAPGRVGNQPQHF
TGTGCCAGCAGTTATTCTCGGGCGCCTGGCAGGGTTGGAAATCAGCCCCAGCATTTT
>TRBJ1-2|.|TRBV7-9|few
CASSLAPQGRYGYTF
TGTGCCAGCAGCTTAGCGCCTCAGGGACGCTATGGCTACACCTTC
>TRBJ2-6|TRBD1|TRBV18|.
CASSPGQGARGANVLTF
TGTGCCAGCTCACCGGGACAGGGGGCGCGGGGGGCCAACGTCCTGACTTTC
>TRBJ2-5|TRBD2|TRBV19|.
CASSISGSLQETQYF
TGTGCCAGTAGTATTAGCGGGAGCCTCCAAGAGACCCAGTACTTC
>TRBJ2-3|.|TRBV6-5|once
CASSLGTLGTDTQYF
TGTGCCAGCAGTTTGGGGACTCTGGGCACAGATACGCAGTATTTT
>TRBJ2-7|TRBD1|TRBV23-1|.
CASSDADRAGSYEQYF
TGCGCCAGCTCCGACGCCGACAGGGCGGGCTCCTACGAGCAGTACTTC
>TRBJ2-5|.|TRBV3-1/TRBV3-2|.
CASGAGEETQYF
TGTGCCAGCGGGGCAGGGGAAGAGACCCAGTACTTC
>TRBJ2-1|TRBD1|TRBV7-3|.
CASSLNPSATGWGEQFF
TGTGCCAGCAGCTTAAACCCCTCTGCGACAGGGTGGGGTGAGCAGTTCTTC
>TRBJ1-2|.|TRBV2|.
CASSDEVDSYGYTF
TGTGCCAGCAGTGATGAGGTGGACTCTTATGGCTACACCTTC
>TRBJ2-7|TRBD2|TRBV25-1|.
CASSEGLAGYEQYF
TGTGCCAGCAGTGAGGGGCTAGCGGGCTACGAGCAGTACTTC
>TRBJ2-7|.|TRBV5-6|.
CASSLGVFSYEQYF
TGTGCCAGCAGCTTGGGAGTTTTCTCGTACGAGCAGTACTTC
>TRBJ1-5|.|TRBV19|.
CASSIQGRSNQPQHF
TGTGCCAGTAGTATACAGGGTAGAAGCAATCAGCCCCAGCATTTT
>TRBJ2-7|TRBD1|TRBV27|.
CASSPGQGFHEQYF
TGTGCCAGCAGTCCGGGACAGGGTTTCCACGAGCAGTACTTC
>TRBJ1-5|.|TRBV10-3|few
CAISEGGGNQPQHF
TGTGCCATCAGTGAAGGGGGTGGCAATCAGCCCCAGCATTTT
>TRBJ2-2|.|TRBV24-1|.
CATSDLRGNTGELFF
TGTGCCACCAGTGATTTGCGTGGAAACACCGGGGAGCTGTTTTTT
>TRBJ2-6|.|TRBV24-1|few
CATAPSISSGANVLTF
TGTGCCACCGCCCCTTCGATCAGCTCTGGGGCCAACGTCCTGACTTTC
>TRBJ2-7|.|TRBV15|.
CATSSPTGPYEQYF
TGTGCCACCAGCAGCCCCACAGGGCCCTACGAGCAGTACTTC
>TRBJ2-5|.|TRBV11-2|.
CASSSRPGTTRSETQYF
TGTGCCAGCAGCTCTAGGCCCGGGACCACTCGTTCGGAGACCCAGTACTTC
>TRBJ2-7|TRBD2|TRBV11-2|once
CASTNFGGSYEQYF
TGTGCCAGCACCAATTTCGGGGGGTCCTACGAGCAGTACTTC
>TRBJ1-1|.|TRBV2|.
CASSAETPGGVAFF
TGTGCCAGCAGTGCGGAGACCCCCGGCGGAGTAGCTTTCTTT
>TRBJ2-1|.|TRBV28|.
CASSRGGGNNEQFF
TGTGCCAGCAGCAGGGGTGGGGGCAACAATGAGCAGTTCTTC
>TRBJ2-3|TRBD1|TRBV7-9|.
CASSYGQGADTQYF
TGTGCCAGCAGCTACGGACAGGGGGCAGATACGCAGTATTTT
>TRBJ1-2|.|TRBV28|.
CASGTGPNYGYTF
TGTGCCAGCGGAACAGGGCCGAACTATGGCTACACCTTC
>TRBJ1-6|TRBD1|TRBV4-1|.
CASSQADRADSPLHF
TGCGCCAGCAGCCAAGCTGACAGGGCGGATTCACCCCTCCACTTT
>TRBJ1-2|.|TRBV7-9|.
CASSPPGASLYGYTF
TGTGCCAGCAGCCCCCCAGGGGCCTCGCTCTATGGCTACACCTTC
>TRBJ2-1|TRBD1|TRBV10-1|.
CASSESGDRGHLNEQFF
TGCGCCAGCAGTGAGTCGGGGGACAGGGGGCATCTCAATGAGCAGTTCTTC
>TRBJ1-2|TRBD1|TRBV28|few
CASSTGGSDYGYTF
TGTGCCAGCAGTACAGGGGGCTCGGACTATGGCTACACCTTC
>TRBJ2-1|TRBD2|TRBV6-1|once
CASSEEGGVVEQFF
TGTGCCAGCAGTGAAGAGGGAGGGGTGGTTGAGCAGTTCTTC
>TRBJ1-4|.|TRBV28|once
CASLKGREKLFF
TGTGCCAGCTTAAAGGGGCGCGAAAAACTGTTTTTT
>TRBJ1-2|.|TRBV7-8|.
CASSHLAGIDYGYTF
TGTGCCAGCAGCCACTTAGCCGGTATAGACTATGGCTACACCTTC
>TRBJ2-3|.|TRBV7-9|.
CASSWRSSSTDTQYF
TGTGCCAGCAGCTGGCGGAGTTCGAGCACAGATACGCAGTATTTT
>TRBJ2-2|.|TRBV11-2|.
CASTPPGLTVAGELFF
TGTGCCAGCACCCCCCCCGGGCTTACAGTCGCCGGGGAGCTGTTTTTT
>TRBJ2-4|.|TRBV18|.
CASSQGKNIQYF
TGTGCCAGCTCACAGGGCAAAAACATTCAGTACTTC
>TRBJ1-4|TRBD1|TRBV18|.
CASSRRTGGNEKLFF
TGTGCCAGCTCACGACGGACAGGGGGTAATGAAAAACTGTTTTTT
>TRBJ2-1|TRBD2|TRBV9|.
CASSWGGEQFF
TGTGCCAGCAGCTGGGGGGGTGAGCAGTTCTTC
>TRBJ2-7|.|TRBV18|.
CASSPDLYEQYF
TGTGCCAGCTCACCGGACTTATACGAGCAGTACTTC
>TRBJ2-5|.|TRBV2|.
CANKKTGTRQETQYF
TGTGCCAACAAAAAAACCGGGACAAGGCAAGAGACCCAGTACTTC
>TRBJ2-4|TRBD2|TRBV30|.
CAWRPGLAGLAKNIQYF
TGTGCCTGGAGACCGGGACTAGCGGGCCTAGCCAAAAACATTCAGTACTTC
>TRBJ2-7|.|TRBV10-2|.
CASSERLPREQYF
TGCGCCAGCAGTGAGCGGTTGCCCAGGGAGCAGTACTTC
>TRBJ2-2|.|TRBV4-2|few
CASSPTGLSNTGELFF
TGTGCCAGCAGCCCTACAGGATTATCGAACACCGGGGAGCTGTTTTTT
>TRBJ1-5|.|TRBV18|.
CASSPPNQPQHF
TGTGCCAGCTCACCCCCAAATCAGCCCCAGCATTTT
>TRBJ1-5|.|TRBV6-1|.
CASSDGRGFNSNQPQHF
TGTGCCAGCAGTGACGGGCGGGGGTTTAATAGCAATCAGCCCCAGCATTTT
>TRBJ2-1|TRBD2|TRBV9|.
CASSRRKLAGGPDEQFF
TGTGCCAGCAGCCGGAGAAAACTAGCGGGGGGCCCCGATGAGCAGTTCTTC
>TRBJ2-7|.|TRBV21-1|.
CASYHRLGQGYEQYF
TGTGCCAGCTATCACCGTCTCGGACAGGGATACGAGCAGTACTTC
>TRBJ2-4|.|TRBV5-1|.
CASSLVAGAQLLYF
TGCGCCAGCAGCTTGGTCGCTGGGGCGCAGCTGTTGTACTTC
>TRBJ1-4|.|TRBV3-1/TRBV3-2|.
CASSFGSNNEKLFF
TGTGCCAGCAGCTTCGGGTCCAATAATGAAAAACTGTTTTTT
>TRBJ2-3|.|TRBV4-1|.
CASSRRESGEDTQYF
TGCGCCAGCAGCCGCCGGGAGAGTGGAGAAGATACGCAGTATTTT
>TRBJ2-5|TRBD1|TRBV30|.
CAWRTGGSGETQYF
TGTGCCTGGAGAACAGGGGGTTCGGGTGAGACCCAGTACTTC
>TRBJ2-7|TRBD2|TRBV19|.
CASSGTSGRWEQYF
TGTGCCAGTAGTGGGACTAGCGGGAGGTGGGAGCAGTACTTC
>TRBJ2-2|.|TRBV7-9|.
CASSSQGLAGELFF
TGTGCCAGCAGCTCACAGGGTCTGGCCGGGGAGCTGTTTTTT
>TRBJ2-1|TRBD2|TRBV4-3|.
CASSQEGPSGRKRSYNEQFF
TGCGCCAGCAGCCAAGAGGGACCTAGCGGGAGAAAAAGGTCCTACAATGAGCAGTTCTTC
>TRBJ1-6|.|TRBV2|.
CASSVNKPGNSPLHF
TGTGCCAGCAGTGTTAACAAACCGGGGAATTCACCCCTCCACTTT
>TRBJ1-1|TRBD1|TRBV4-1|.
CASSHGGTGGGTEAFF
TGCGCCAGCAGCCATGGGGGGACAGGGGGCGGAACTGAAGCTTTCTTT
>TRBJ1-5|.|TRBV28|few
CASSRDPPGNQPQHF
TGTGCCAGCAGTCGTGACCCTCCGGGCAATCAGCCCCAGCATTTT
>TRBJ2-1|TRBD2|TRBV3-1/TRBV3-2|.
CASSSRTRATHEQFF
TGTGCCAGCAGCTCTCGGACTAGAGCTACACATGAGCAGTTCTTC
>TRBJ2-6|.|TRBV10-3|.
CAISEPGQSGANVLTF
TGTGCCATCAGTGAGCCTGGACAGTCTGGGGCCAACGTCCTGACTTTC
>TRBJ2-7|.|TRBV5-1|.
CASSYSERAVLTYEQYF
TGCGCCAGCAGCTATTCGGAGCGGGCGGTGTTGACCTACGAGCAGTACTTC